This T cell receptor beta chain was sequenced during a study of T cells of healthy individuals. The germline V gene encodes CDR1 SGHAT and CDR2 FQDESV (reference sequence). V lost 3 bases to trimming and J lost 1 base; unmatched junction nucleotides: 4. This CDR3 is 15 amino acids long. Each CDR3 protein is one row after TCRdb ran MiXCR on the 5' RACE reads. Found here are 90,000 to 100,000 distinct CDR3 sequences, 17% of them singletons; the top ten hold approximately 5.7%. The sequence was collected from a human donor in good health. The chain recombines TRBV11-1 with TRBJ2-7; 9 bases map to TRBD1. The CDR3 DNA reads TGTGCCAGCAGCTTTATGGACAGGGGATCCTACGAGCAGTACTTC. Translation gives CASSFMDRGSYEQYF.